This T cell receptor (beta chain) is from a study of CD8 T cells in Susac syndrome. V lost 1 base to trimming and J lost 3 bases, with 13 bases between them. Per germline, CDR1 LGHDT and CDR2 YNNKEL (reference sequence). The CDR3 loop spans 15 amino acids. CD8+ and CD4+ T cells circulating in blood were sequenced for TCR beta. Controls were healthy donors chosen to match patients in age and sex. Negative magnetic isolation gave CD8+ and CD4+ cells; FACS enriched CD8+ TEMRA. After extraction with the RNeasy kit, about 0.5 to 1 ug of the RNA was reverse transcribed using random hexamers. By means of immunoSEQ multiplex PCR, TCR beta CDR3 spanning 54 Vbeta and 13 Jbeta underwent amplification. MiXCR, run by TCRdb on the immunoSEQ multiplex PCR reads, gives a single entry per CDR3 protein. The table shows about 200,000 distinct CDR3 sequences, with 90% to 95% occurring only once.

What was sequenced was CD4+ T cells from PBMCs. V gene TRBV3-1 combines with J gene TRBJ2-7; D not certain. The source of this sequence is a human donor in good health. The CDR3 DNA reads TGTGCCAGCAGCCAAGGTGTCGTTACAATCTACGAGCAGTACTTC. Amino acids: CASSQGVVTIYEQYF.